These 13 T cell receptor beta chains originate from one sample sequenced in a study of cytomegalovirus exposure and HLA in healthy donors. In the PCR, 60 Vbeta and 13 Jbeta primers were used. Method: immunoSEQ multiplex PCR; TCRdb's copy keeps in-frame clones and lacks some. The table has around 170,000 clones, 78% seen once. The sample consisted of PBMCs. The receptors were gathered from a woman aged 45-59 years in good health and CMV-seropositive.

The chain recombines TRBV11-3 with TRBJ1-1; possibly TRBD1 for D (5 bases). V lost 0 bases, J lost 4 bases, and 12 bases lay in between. Germline lookup yields CDR1 SGHNT and CDR2 YENEEA. This CDR3 comprises 15 residues. The CDR3 region has the DNA TGTGCCAGCAGCTTAGACTCTCAGGGTAGCACTGAAGCTTTCTTT. The encoded protein is CASSLDSQGSTEAFF.

The chain couples TRBV19 to TRBJ1-6; D is perhaps TRBD1 (5 bases). Trimming cost V 5 bases and J 7 bases, with 9 bases left between them. This CDR3 has 13 amino acids. Looked up from germline, CDR1 is LNHDA and CDR2 is SQIVND (reference sequence). CDR3 protein: CASSPGLNSPLHF. The CDR3 coding sequence is TGTGCCAGTAGTCCGGGACTCAATTCACCCCTCCACTTT.

This chain links TRBV5-4 with TRBJ2-1, with TRBD2 matching over 10 bases. Germline-derived CDR1 and CDR2 are SGHNT and YYREEE (reference sequence). The CDR3 has 16 amino acids. V lost 4 bases to trimming and J lost 7 bases; unmatched junction nucleotides: 11. This CDR3 is CASSPQAGGPGNEQFF. Here the CDR3 DNA reads TGTGCCAGCAGCCCCCAAGCGGGAGGGCCGGGGAATGAGCAGTTCTTC.

The gene calls are TRBV6-1 and TRBJ1-6; 10 bases are shared with TRBD1. The CDR3 loop spans 15 amino acids. Looked up from germline, CDR1 is MNHNS and CDR2 is SASEGT. Germline trimming cut 4 bases from V and 10 bases from J; bases unmatched to any gene: 7. The CDR3 loop is CASSGMGQGSSPLHF. The CDR3 DNA reads as TGTGCCAGCAGTGGTATGGGACAGGGGAGCTCACCCCTCCACTTT.

The chain employs TRBV5-4 and TRBJ2-3, with TRBD1 matching 7 bases. J was trimmed by 7 bases and V by 2 bases; bases with no gene match: 4. CDR1 and CDR2 (germline): SGHNT, YYREEE (reference sequence). This CDR3 has 13 amino acids. This CDR3 reads CASSFQQGNTQYF. The CDR3 coding sequence is TGTGCCAGCAGCTTTCAACAGGGGAATACGCAGTATTTT.

The genes are TRBV4-3 and TRBJ2-5; a weak D match, TRBD1 (6 bases). The V and J ends lost 0 bases and 4 bases respectively, with 9 bases between them. This CDR3 spans 14 amino acids. CDR1 is LGHNA, CDR2 YSLEER, per germline. The CDR3 sequence is CASSQEARGETQYF. CDR3 nucleotide sequence: TGCGCCAGCAGCCAAGAAGCCAGGGGAGAGACCCAGTACTTC.

The chain recombines TRBV7-9 with TRBJ2-3, with 9 bases fitting TRBD1. The length of the CDR3 is 15 residues. The germline V gene has CDR1 SEHNR and CDR2 FQNEAQ (reference sequence). V shed 5 bases, J shed 3 bases, and the junction held 6 bases outside the gene matches. This CDR3 is CASSGGQGRTDTQYF. The CDR3 nucleotides are TGTGCCAGCAGCGGGGGACAGGGAAGGACAGATACGCAGTATTTT.

V usage is TRBV30 and J usage is TRBJ2-4, with a possible D match to TRBD1 (5 bases). The V end was cut by 2 bases, the J end by 9 bases, with 14 bases between. The CDR3 sequence is 13 residues long. CDR1 and CDR2 (germline): GTSNPN, SVGIG (reference sequence). The CDR3 region is CAWSPQGIGIQYF. CDR3 sequence (DNA): TGTGCCTGGAGTCCCCAGGGTATCGGCATTCAGTACTTC.

This clone was counted a few times. This chain uses TRBV7-9 with TRBJ2-3, with D perhaps matching TRBD2 (5 bases). The CDR3 length is 14 residues. The germline V gene has CDR1 SEHNR and CDR2 FQNEAQ (reference sequence). Trimming took 1 base from V and 5 from J, leaving 10 bases between them. CDR3 DNA sequence: TGTGCCAGCAGCTTAGTAGCTGGAGGAGATACGCAGTATTTT. Protein: CASSLVAGGDTQYF.

The sample holds one count of this clone. The chain employs TRBV9 and TRBJ2-7; maybe TRBD2 (6 bases). V was clipped by 1 base and J by 9 bases, with 23 bases between them. Per germline, CDR1 SGDLS and CDR2 YYNGEE. The CDR3 contains 16 residues. The CDR3 loop is CASSVSSQGVTAGQYF. DNA of the CDR3: TGTGCCAGCAGCGTATCCAGTCAGGGAGTCACAGCGGGGCAGTACTTC.

The chain joins TRBV5-1 to TRBJ2-1; weak D call: TRBD1 (7 bases). The CDR3 covers 13 residues. Germline CDR1 and CDR2: SGHRS and YFSETQ. The V end lost 4 bases, the J end lost 5 bases, and 10 bases lay between the germline ends. The CDR3 protein is CASSAGQNNEQFF. The CDR3 DNA reads TGCGCCAGCAGCGCGGGACAGAACAATGAGCAGTTCTTC. The complete variable domain, with remaining parts taken from reference TRBV5-1 and TRBJ2-1, reads KAGVTQTPRYLIKTRGQQVTLSCSPISGHRSVSWYQQTPGQGLQFLFEYFSETQRNKGNFPGRFSGRQFSNSRSEMNVSTLELGDSALYLCASSAGQNNEQFFGPGTRLTVL.

The rearrangement joins TRBV6-6 to TRBJ1-5; no firm D call. V lost 4 bases, J lost 6 bases, and 7 bases lay in between. The CDR3 is 12 residues long. Germline CDR1 MNHNY, CDR2 SVGAGI (reference sequence). The CDR3 bases are TGTGCCAGCAGTTTCCTGAGTCAGCCCCAGCATTTT. Translation: CASSFLSQPQHF.

This rearrangement joins TRBV30 to TRBJ1-3, with 8 bases matching TRBD1. CDR3 length: 13 residues. Per the germline V gene, CDR1 is GTSNPN and CDR2 is SVGIG (reference sequence). The J segment lost 3 bases and the V segment lost 5 bases, leaving 3 bases of the junction unmatched. CDR3 in amino acids: CAWDRGSGNTIYF. CDR3 bases: TGTGCCTGGGACAGGGGAAGTGGAAACACCATATATTTT.